Listed below are T cell receptor beta chains from one sample, sequenced in a study of shared clonotypes between healthy human individuals. Using immunoSEQ multiplex PCR, the repertoire was profiled, and TCRdb retains in-frame clones only, with some absent. The sample contains roughly 760,000 clones, approximately 74% of which appear only once. Material for sequencing was memory CD4+ T cells sorted from blood. The receptors stem from a woman younger than 45 in good health. Each CDR3 is given with its conserved first and last residue. The D gene is left open where the match is weak. Only part of the rows carry a size: once, few, many, or a class if the clone is expanded.

TRBD2	TRBJ2-7	TRBV6-6	NA	CASGAGDTVYEQYF	TGTGCCAGCGGAGCGGGAGACACCGTCTACGAGCAGTACTTC
TRBD2	TRBJ2-1	TRBV2	NA	CASSPLRGLAGGSSYNEQFF	TGTGCCAGCAGCCCCCTGAGGGGACTAGCGGGAGGGAGCTCCTACAATGAGCAGTTCTTC
NA	TRBJ2-7	TRBV7-8	NA	CASSSPPYRDWDHEQYF	TGTGCCAGCAGCTCCCCCCCGTACCGGGACTGGGACCACGAGCAGTACTTC
NA	TRBJ1-4	TRBV15	few	CATSGVLGGNEKLFF	TGTGCCACCAGCGGAGTACTTGGGGGCAATGAAAAACTGTTTTTT
NA	TRBJ2-7	TRBV28	NA	CASSLPVGVEQYF	TGTGCCAGCAGTTTACCCGTCGGCGTTGAGCAGTACTTC
NA	TRBJ2-7	TRBV19	NA	CASSSGDYSYEQYF	TGTGCCAGTAGTTCCGGAGACTACTCCTACGAGCAGTACTTC
TRBD2	TRBJ2-7	TRBV27	NA	CASSLQGLAGIEQYF	TGTGCCAGCAGTTTACAAGGACTAGCGGGAATCGAGCAGTACTTC
TRBD1	TRBJ1-5	TRBV27	NA	CASSISPGTGAQYQPQHF	TGTGCCAGCAGTATATCCCCCGGGACAGGGGCGCAGTATCAGCCCCAGCATTTT
TRBD2	TRBJ2-7	TRBV10-2	NA	CASSGTSGSYEQYF	TGCGCCAGCAGTGGGACTAGCGGGTCCTACGAGCAGTACTTC
NA	TRBJ1-5	TRBV4-1	NA	CASSRQLGEPQHF	TGCGCCAGCAGCCGCCAACTAGGGGAGCCCCAGCATTTT
TRBD1	TRBJ1-5	TRBV28	NA	CASRTGPSNQPQHF	TGTGCCAGCCGGACAGGGCCTAGCAATCAGCCCCAGCATTTT
TRBD2	TRBJ2-1	TRBV6-1	many	CASSEAALAGGPYNEQFF	TGTGCCAGCAGTGAGGCCGCACTAGCGGGAGGTCCCTACAATGAGCAGTTCTTC
NA	TRBJ1-1	TRBV9	NA	CASSVGRDPSHTEAFF	TGTGCCAGCAGCGTAGGTAGGGACCCCTCACACACTGAAGCTTTCTTT
NA	TRBJ1-2	TRBV2	once	CASSERAQNYGYTF	TGTGCCAGCAGTGAACGGGCACAGAACTATGGCTACACCTTC
NA	TRBJ2-1	TRBV5-6	few	CASSWGYLYNEQFF	TGTGCCAGCAGCTGGGGTTACCTGTACAATGAGCAGTTCTTC
NA	TRBJ2-3	TRBV11-2	many	CASSYRVAGDTQYF	TGTGCCAGCAGCTACAGGGTTGCAGGAGATACGCAGTATTTT
TRBD1	TRBJ2-7	TRBV7-8	NA	CASSKDRGLNKQYF	TGTGCCAGCAGTAAGGACAGGGGACTAAATAAGCAGTACTTC
NA	TRBJ1-3	TRBV10-3	NA	CAISVSLPFMGGTIYF	TGTGCCATCAGTGTCTCGTTGCCGTTCATGGGGGGCACCATATATTTT
NA	TRBJ1-2	TRBV28	NA	CASSDSYGYTF	TGTGCCAGCAGCGACAGCTATGGCTACACCTTC
NA	TRBJ2-5	TRBV28	NA	CASTPPRGVVLTQYF	TGTGCCAGCACTCCTCCCCGCGGGGTAGTACTGACCCAGTACTTC
TRBD2	TRBJ2-5	TRBV11-2	NA	CASSQGLAGAQGEETQYF	TGTGCCAGCAGCCAAGGACTAGCGGGAGCCCAAGGTGAAGAGACCCAGTACTTC
NA	TRBJ2-7	TRBV29-1	once	CSAYRAYEQYF	TGCAGCGCCTACAGGGCTTACGAGCAGTACTTC
NA	TRBJ1-5	TRBV5-8	NA	CASSTWGGNQPQHF	TGTGCCAGCAGCACCTGGGGGGGGAATCAGCCCCAGCATTTT
TRBD1	TRBJ1-2	TRBV28	NA	CASTRGGAVYGYTF	TGTGCCAGCACCCGAGGGGGCGCGGTCTATGGCTACACCTTC
TRBD1	TRBJ1-5	TRBV19	NA	CASSKDGTGLRQPQHF	TGTGCCAGTAGTAAAGACGGGACAGGGTTGAGACAGCCCCAGCATTTT
NA	TRBJ1-5	TRBV7-9	NA	CASSLARKENQPQHF	TGTGCCAGCAGCTTAGCCAGGAAGGAGAATCAGCCCCAGCATTTT
NA	TRBJ1-2	TRBV28	NA	CASSLGGSIYGYTF	TGTGCCAGCAGCCTCGGGGGTTCTATTTACGGCTACACCTTC
TRBD1	TRBJ2-7	TRBV6-5	NA	CASSSTGQHSYEQYF	TGTGCCAGCAGCTCCACGGGACAGCACTCCTACGAGCAGTACTTC
TRBD1	TRBJ2-1	TRBV5-1	NA	CASSLGGQGVNEQFF	TGCGCCAGCAGCCTAGGGGGACAGGGTGTAAATGAGCAGTTCTTC
TRBD2	TRBJ2-1	TRBV30	NA	CAGRVMRLAGGPYNDEQFF	TGTGCCGGGCGGGTTATGCGGCTAGCGGGAGGGCCTTATAACGATGAGCAGTTCTTC
NA	TRBJ2-5	TRBV6-1	few	CASRILRISKETQYF	TGTGCCAGCAGAATCCTCAGGATTTCTAAAGAGACCCAGTACTTC
NA	TRBJ2-7	TRBV6-7	NA	CASIKSRDFYEQYF	TGTGCCAGCATCAAAAGCCGGGACTTCTACGAGCAGTACTTC
TRBD1	TRBJ1-4	TRBV5-1	NA	CASSPDRESEKLFF	TGCGCCAGCAGCCCGGACAGGGAGAGTGAAAAACTGTTTTTT
NA	TRBJ1-1	TRBV18	NA	CASSLLDRNTEAFF	TGTGCCAGCTCACTATTGGACAGGAACACTGAAGCTTTCTTT
TRBD2	TRBJ2-5	TRBV5-1	once	CASSFTSGSAETQYF	TGCGCCAGCAGCTTTACTAGCGGGAGTGCGGAGACCCAGTACTTC
TRBD1	TRBJ2-7	TRBV6-6	few	CASSYDRGLSYEQYF	TGTGCCAGCAGCTACGACAGGGGCCTCTCCTACGAGCAGTACTTC